The 29 T cell receptor beta chains presented below share a single source sample, sequenced in a study of Graves' ophthalmopathy and Graves' hyperthyroidism. RNA transcripts provided the template for amplifying TCR beta CDR3 regions. Second-round multiplex PCR came after first-round RT-PCR with HTBI primers. TCRdb reprocessed the multiplex PCR reads with MiXCR, giving one entry per CDR3 protein. This sample has about 180,000 distinct CDR3 sequences, with 30% to 45% found just once. The sequencing sample was made of peripheral blood. These receptors were taken from a woman in her forties with Graves' ophthalmopathy.

The chain has TRBV6-2 or TRBV6-3 and TRBJ1-5; D may be TRBD1 (6 bases). CDR3 length equals 14 residues. Looked up from germline, CDR1 is MNHEY and CDR2 is SVGEGT. The V end was cut by 5 bases, the J end by 3 bases, with 11 bases between. CDR3 in DNA: TGTGCCAGCAGTACAGGGTTTCACAATCAGCCCCAGCATTTT. This codes for CASSTGFHNQPQHF.

This clonotype came up many times. At one end, the junction sequence differs from germline, possibly due to a read error. The chain uses TRBV7-7 and TRBJ2-5; D ambiguous. This CDR3 comprises 14 residues. Germline lookup yields CDR1 SSHAT and CDR2 FNYEAQ (reference sequence). This chain's CDR3 is CASSLGPLQETQYF. CDR3 DNA: TGTGCTAGCAGCTTAGGCCCCTTGCAAGAGACCCAGTACTTC.

This clonotype was observed at least ten times. This CDR3 reads CASSSVQDTGELFF. DNA of the CDR3: TGTGCCAGCAGTTCGGTACAGGACACCGGGGAGCTGTTTTTT. The V and J genes are TRBV27 and TRBJ2-2, with D possibly TRBD1 on 5 matching bases. Germline CDR1 is MNHEY and CDR2 is SMNVEV (reference sequence). The CDR3 consists of 14 residues. Trimming cost V 4 bases and J 3 bases, with 9 bases left between them.

This clonotype was found many times. This rearrangement joins TRBV12-3 or TRBV12-4 to TRBJ1-1, with D unclear. The CDR3 runs to 13 residues. The V end was cut by 6 bases, the J end by 1 base, with 9 bases between. The CDR3 DNA reads as TGTGCCAGCAGCGCGGGGAGGAACACTGAAGCTTTCTTT. Residues: CASSAGRNTEAFF.

J is TRBJ1-6 and V is TRBV7-2; D is ambiguous. Germline-derived CDR1 and CDR2 are SGHTA and FQGNSA. The ends were cut back, 7 bases at V and 5 bases at J, with 15 bases in the middle. This CDR3 is 15 amino acids long. CDR3 DNA: TGTGCCAGCACCGCCCAGTACCAGAATAATTCACCCCTCCACTTT. Residues: CASTAQYQNNSPLHF.

The sample holds many counts of this clonotype. The rearrangement links TRBV27 to TRBJ1-2; 8 nucleotides agree with TRBD1. The germline V gene encodes CDR1 MNHEY and CDR2 SMNVEV (reference sequence). After removal of 2 bases from V and 8 bases from J, the junction contained 10 bases not matched to a gene. The CDR3 loop spans 15 amino acids. The chain's CDR3 is CASSLLQGAGEGYTF. As DNA, the CDR3 is TGTGCCAGCAGTTTACTCCAGGGGGCGGGGGAAGGCTACACCTTC.

This clonotype was counted many times. The chain couples TRBV6-2 or TRBV6-3 to TRBJ2-7; 13 bases map to TRBD2. Germline V CDR1 and CDR2: MNHEY, SVGEGT. V shed 6 bases, J shed 6 bases, and the junction held 8 bases outside the gene matches. CDR3 size: 15 residues. CDR3 region: CASSFGLAGEAEQYF. In nucleotides, the CDR3 is TGTGCCAGCAGCTTCGGACTAGCGGGAGAGGCCGAGCAGTACTTC.

The chain carries TRBV6-2 or TRBV6-3 and TRBJ1-1; no clear D gene. V was clipped by 7 bases and J by 1 base, with 13 bases between them. Looked up from germline, CDR1 is MNHEY and CDR2 is SVGEGT. The CDR3 loop spans 14 amino acids. The CDR3 region is CASNQMKANTEAFF. DNA of the CDR3: TGTGCCAGCAACCAGATGAAAGCGAACACTGAAGCTTTCTTT.

This clonotype was recorded many times. The chain employs TRBV12-3 or TRBV12-4 and TRBJ1-1, with D unclear. This CDR3 region has 14 residues. V was cut by 6 bases and J by 1 base, with 12 bases left in between. The CDR3 DNA is TGTGCCAGCAGCCCGCGGTCCACGAACACTGAAGCTTTCTTT. This translates into CASSPRSTNTEAFF.

This clonotype was picked up a small number of times. The chain recombines TRBV6-1 with TRBJ2-5; D is unclear. CDR1 MNHNS and CDR2 SASEGT come from the germline V gene. Trimming stripped 6 bases from V and 2 bases from J, with 10 bases between. This CDR3 comprises 13 residues. The CDR3 sequence is CASRQTVQETQYF. The CDR3 DNA is TGTGCCAGCAGACAGACTGTGCAAGAGACCCAGTACTTC.

This clonotype was seen repeatedly, ten times or more. The chain employs TRBV6-1 and TRBJ1-6, with D hard to call. Trimming cost V 5 bases and J 7 bases, with 6 bases left between them. The CDR3 spans 12 residues. Germline V gene data show CDR1 as MNHNS and CDR2 as SASEGT. The CDR3 DNA sequence: TGTGCCAGCAGTCGAAGAAATTCACCCCTCCACTTT. Protein sequence: CASSRRNSPLHF.

This clonotype was counted many times. The J gene is TRBJ1-2, the V gene TRBV19; D unresolved. Trimming stripped 9 bases from V and 8 bases from J, with 10 bases between. CDR3 size: 10 residues. Germline CDR1 is LNHDA and CDR2 is SQIVND (reference sequence). The CDR3 sequence is CASGSTGYTF. The CDR3 DNA follows: TGTGCCAGCGGGTCTACGGGCTACACCTTC.

This clonotype has ten or more counts. V usage is TRBV19 and J usage is TRBJ2-7; 7 nucleotides match TRBD2. The V gene's germline CDR1 is LNHDA and CDR2 SQIVND (reference sequence). CDR3 length equals 14 residues. V gave up 6 bases and J gave up 0 bases; unmatched junction bases: 5. The CDR3 sequence is CASSLAVSSYEQYF. The CDR3, as DNA: TGTGCCAGTAGCCTAGCGGTTAGCTCCTACGAGCAGTACTTC.

This clonotype was counted between two and nine times. The chain recombines TRBV4-1 with TRBJ2-7, with D possibly TRBD1 on 5 matching bases. This CDR3 has 15 residues. The germline CDR1 and CDR2 sequences are MGHRA and YSYEKL. Between the trimmed V and J ends, which lost 0 bases and 2 bases, there was a span of 11 bases. The CDR3 bases are TGCGCCAGCAGCCAAGAAAGGACACAGACCTACGAGCAGTACTTC. This translates into CASSQERTQTYEQYF.

The chain has TRBV27 and TRBJ1-2; 7 bases are shared with TRBD1. The V gene end was trimmed by 6 bases and the J gene end by 2 bases; junction bases not matched to a gene: 3. Looked up from germline, CDR1 is MNHEY and CDR2 is SMNVEV (reference sequence). CDR3 size: 13 residues. In nucleotides, the CDR3 is TGTGCCAGCAGCAGGGGGGACAACTATGGCTACACCTTC. This gives the protein CASSRGDNYGYTF.

This clonotype was observed many times. The rearrangement joins TRBV20-1 to TRBJ2-5; tentative D call: TRBD1 (8 bases). The CDR3 covers 17 residues. From germline, CDR1 is DFQATT and CDR2 SNEGSKA (reference sequence). Trimming took 4 bases from V and 4 from J, leaving 25 bases between them. The CDR3 here is CSAIAAGEQGALETQYF. The CDR3 nucleotides read TGCAGTGCTATTGCCGCGGGGGAGCAGGGGGCATTAGAGACCCAGTACTTC.

At least ten counts were recorded for this clonotype. The chain combines TRBV28 with TRBJ2-7, with TRBD2 as a possible D gene (5 bases). Trimming left V 3 bases short and J 4 bases short, with 7 bases between. Germline assignment: CDR1 MDHEN and CDR2 SYDVKM. This CDR3 is 12 amino acids long. The CDR3 coding sequence is TGTGCCAGCAGTTTGAGGGCGTACGAGCAGTACTTC. Translated, it gives CASSLRAYEQYF.

The gene calls are TRBV7-2 and TRBJ1-1, with TRBD1 as a possible D gene (6 bases). Trimming cost V 7 bases and J 5 bases, with 17 bases left between them. CDR3 length: 14 amino acids. Germline V gene data show CDR1 as SGHTA and CDR2 as FQGNSA. DNA for the CDR3: TGTGCCAGCACCTCCGGTACCCAGGGGACTGAAGCTTTCTTT. It translates to CASTSGTQGTEAFF. The entire variable domain, with the rest obtained from reference TRBV7-2 and TRBJ1-1, is as follows: GAGVSQSPSNKVTEKGKDVELRCDPISGHTALYWYRQSLGQGLEFLIYFQGNSAPDKSGLPSDRFSAERTGGSVSTLTIQRTQQEDSAVYLCASTSGTQGTEAFFGQGTRLTVV.

This chain joins TRBV7-6 and TRBJ1-2, with D perhaps TRBD1 (6 bases). Trimming left V 5 bases short and J 7 bases short, with 14 bases between. The CDR3 sequence is 13 residues long. The V gene's germline CDR1 is SGHVS and CDR2 FNYEAQ. As DNA, the CDR3 is TGTGCCAGCAGCCACGTGGCGGGGGCTGGCTACACCTTC. Its translation is CASSHVAGAGYTF.

The rearrangement links TRBV28 to TRBJ2-7, with TRBD1 identical over 9 bases. CDR1 is MDHEN and CDR2 is SYDVKM in the germline V gene. The CDR3 is made up of 14 amino acids. J was trimmed by 6 bases and V by 3 bases; bases with no gene match: 6. The chain's CDR3 is CASSFTGTGFEQYF. The CDR3 DNA follows: TGTGCCAGCAGTTTCACCGGGACAGGGTTCGAGCAGTACTTC.

This clonotype was detected many times. The chain has TRBV28 and TRBJ1-1; D ambiguous. Germline V gives CDR1 MDHEN, CDR2 SYDVKM. CDR3 length: 14 amino acids. V shed 5 bases and J shed 4 bases, with 14 bases lying between them. The CDR3 is CASSEMGGSTEAFF. The CDR3 nucleotides read TGTGCCAGCAGTGAAATGGGCGGAAGCACTGAAGCTTTCTTT.

This clonotype appeared many times. The chain joins TRBV20-1 to TRBJ1-2; 9 nucleotides line up with TRBD1. In germline, CDR1 is DFQATT, CDR2 SNEGSKA (reference sequence). The V gene end was trimmed by 1 base and the J gene end by 7 bases; junction bases not matched to a gene: 4. The CDR3 extends over 13 amino acids. The CDR3 DNA follows: TGCAGTGCTAGAGGGGACAGGGAAGGTGGCTACACCTTC. Translating it yields CSARGDREGGYTF.

This clonotype has at least ten counts. The chain has TRBV28 and TRBJ1-1; D is undetermined. This CDR3 has 14 amino acids. Germline-derived CDR1 and CDR2 are MDHEN and SYDVKM. V was shortened by 5 bases and J by 1 base, with 11 bases between the two germline ends. The CDR3: CASSPTTTNTEAFF. In nucleotides, the CDR3 is TGTGCCAGCAGTCCGACGACAACGAACACTGAAGCTTTCTTT.

This clonotype has a count of ten or more. This sequence joins TRBV4-1 and TRBJ1-3, with a weak D call TRBD1 (6 bases). Germline CDR1 MGHRA, CDR2 YSYEKL. The CDR3 contains 17 residues. Between the trimmed V and J ends, which lost 4 bases and 0 bases, there was a span of 16 bases. The CDR3 here is CASSPQTGPISGNTIYF. The CDR3 region has the DNA TGCGCCAGCAGCCCCCAAACAGGGCCCATCTCTGGAAACACCATATATTTT.

The chain is built from TRBV11-2 and TRBJ1-1; 8 nucleotides align to TRBD1. The J segment lost 7 bases and the V segment lost 5 bases, leaving 12 bases of the junction unmatched. The CDR3 loop spans 15 amino acids. CDR1 and CDR2 from the germline V gene are SGHAT and FQNNGV. The CDR3 is CASSQIGQGKGEAFF. Here the CDR3 DNA reads TGTGCCAGCAGCCAGATCGGACAGGGAAAAGGTGAAGCTTTCTTT.

The table lists this clonotype with a count of one. The rearrangement joins TRBV12-3 or TRBV12-4 to TRBJ1-5; weak D call: TRBD1 (5 bases). The CDR3 sequence is 15 residues long. The V end was cut by 3 bases, the J end by 5 bases, with 14 bases between. The CDR3 region is CASSFGTPGDQPQHF. CDR3 bases: TGTGCCAGCAGTTTCGGGACCCCGGGGGATCAGCCCCAGCATTTT.

The chain links TRBV20-1 to TRBJ2-2, with 12 bases fitting TRBD2. The CDR3 has 15 amino acids. The germline V gene encodes CDR1 DFQATT and CDR2 SNEGSKA (reference sequence). Germline trimming cut 5 bases from V and 4 bases from J; bases unmatched to any gene: 5. Here the CDR3 DNA reads TGCAGTGCTCCTCGGACTAGCGGGACCACCGGGGAGCTGTTTTTT. As protein: CSAPRTSGTTGELFF.

The rearrangement joins TRBV20-1 to TRBJ2-7; D possibly corresponds to TRBD1 (5 bases). This CDR3 has 14 amino acids. Germline CDR1 is DFQATT and CDR2 is SNEGSKA (reference sequence). V dropped 3 bases and J dropped 3 bases, with 15 bases sitting between them. In DNA, the CDR3 is TGCAGTGCTAGTTCCCCCCAGGGCAGCTACGAGCAGTACTTC. This sequence encodes CSASSPQGSYEQYF.

In DNA form, the CDR3 reads TGCAGTGCTAGAGTCGGCAGGGGGCGCCTGGAGACCCAGTACTTC. It translates to CSARVGRGRLETQYF. The V call is TRBV20-1, the J call TRBJ2-5; 8 positions agree with TRBD1. Germline loops: CDR1 DFQATT, CDR2 SNEGSKA (reference sequence). The CDR3 covers 15 residues. V was clipped by 1 base and J by 5 bases; unmatched bases: 9.